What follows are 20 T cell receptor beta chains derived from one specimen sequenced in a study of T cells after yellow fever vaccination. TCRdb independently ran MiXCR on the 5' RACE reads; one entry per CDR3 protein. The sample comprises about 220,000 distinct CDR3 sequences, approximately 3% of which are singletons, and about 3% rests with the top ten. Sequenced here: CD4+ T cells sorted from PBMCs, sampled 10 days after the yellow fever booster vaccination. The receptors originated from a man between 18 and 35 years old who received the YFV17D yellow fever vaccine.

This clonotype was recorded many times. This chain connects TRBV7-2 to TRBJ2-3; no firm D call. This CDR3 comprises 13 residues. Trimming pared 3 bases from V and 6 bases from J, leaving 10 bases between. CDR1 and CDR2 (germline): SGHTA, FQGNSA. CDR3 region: CASSFQVPDTQYF. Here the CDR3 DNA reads TGTGCCAGCAGCTTTCAGGTCCCTGATACGCAGTATTTT. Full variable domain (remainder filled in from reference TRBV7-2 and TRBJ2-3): GAGVSQSPSNKVTEKGKDVELRCDPISGHTALYWYRQSLGQGLEFLIYFQGNSAPDKSGLPSDRFSAERTGGSVSTLTIQRTQQEDSAVYLCASSFQVPDTQYFGPGTRLTVL.

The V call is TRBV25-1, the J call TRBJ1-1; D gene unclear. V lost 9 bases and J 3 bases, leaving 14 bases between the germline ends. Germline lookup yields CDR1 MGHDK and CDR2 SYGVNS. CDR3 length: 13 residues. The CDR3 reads CASTARRYTEAFF. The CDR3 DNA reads TGTGCCAGTACCGCGCGGAGATACACTGAAGCTTTCTTT.

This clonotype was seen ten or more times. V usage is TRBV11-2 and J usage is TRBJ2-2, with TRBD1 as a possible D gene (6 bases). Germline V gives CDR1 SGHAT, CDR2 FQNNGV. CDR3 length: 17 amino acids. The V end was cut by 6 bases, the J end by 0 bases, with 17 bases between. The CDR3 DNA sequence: TGTGCCAGCAGGCTAGACAGGAAGGGGCCGAACACCGGGGAGCTGTTTTTT. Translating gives CASRLDRKGPNTGELFF.

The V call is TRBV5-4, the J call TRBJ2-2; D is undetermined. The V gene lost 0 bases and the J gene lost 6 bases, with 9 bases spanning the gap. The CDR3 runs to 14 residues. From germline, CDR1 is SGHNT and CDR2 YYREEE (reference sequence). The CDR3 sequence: CASSLAAGAGELFF. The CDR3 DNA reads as TGTGCCAGCAGCTTGGCCGCTGGAGCCGGGGAGCTGTTTTTT.

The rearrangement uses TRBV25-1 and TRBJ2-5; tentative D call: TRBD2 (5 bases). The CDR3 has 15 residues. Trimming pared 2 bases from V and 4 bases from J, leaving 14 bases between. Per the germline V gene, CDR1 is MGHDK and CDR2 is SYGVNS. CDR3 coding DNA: TGTGCCAGCAGTGAACTGAGCGGAGGTACAGAGACCCAGTACTTC. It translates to CASSELSGGTETQYF.

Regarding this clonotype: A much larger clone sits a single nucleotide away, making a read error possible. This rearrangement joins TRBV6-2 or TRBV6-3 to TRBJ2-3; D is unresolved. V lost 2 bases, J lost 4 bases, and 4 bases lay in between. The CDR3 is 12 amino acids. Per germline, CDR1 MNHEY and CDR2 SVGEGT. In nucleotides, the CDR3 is TGTGCCAGCAGTTACAACTCAGATACGCAGTATTTT. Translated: CASSYNSDTQYF.

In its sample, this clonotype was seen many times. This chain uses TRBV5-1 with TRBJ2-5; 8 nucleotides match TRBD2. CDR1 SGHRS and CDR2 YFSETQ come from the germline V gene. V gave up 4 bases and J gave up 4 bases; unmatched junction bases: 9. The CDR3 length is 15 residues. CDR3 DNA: TGCGCCAGCAGCATGGGACTAGTGAGTGGAGAGACCCAGTACTTC. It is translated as CASSMGLVSGETQYF.

CDR3 in DNA: TGTGCCAGTAGGCTTCGGGCAAGTACAGAGGGGGGCACCGGGGAGCTGTTTTTT. Protein: CASRLRASTEGGTGELFF. The chain recombines TRBV19 with TRBJ2-2; D tentatively reads TRBD1 or TRBD2 (6 bases each). V was clipped by 6 bases and J by 4 bases, with 24 bases between them. The germline gives CDR1 LNHDA, CDR2 SQIVND (reference sequence). This CDR3 is built from 18 residues.

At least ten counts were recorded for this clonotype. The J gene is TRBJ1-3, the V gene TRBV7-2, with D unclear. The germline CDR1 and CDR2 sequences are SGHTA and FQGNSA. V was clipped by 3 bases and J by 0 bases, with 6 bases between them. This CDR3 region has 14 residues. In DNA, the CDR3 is TGTGCCAGCAGCTTGGCGAGCTCTGGAAACACCATATATTTT. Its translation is CASSLASSGNTIYF.

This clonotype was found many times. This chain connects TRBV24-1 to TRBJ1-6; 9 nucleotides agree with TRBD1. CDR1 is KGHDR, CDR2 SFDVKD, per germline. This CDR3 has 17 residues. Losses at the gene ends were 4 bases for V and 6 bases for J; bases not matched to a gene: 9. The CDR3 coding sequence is TGTGCCACCAGTGAACTCGGACAGGGGCCGAGTAATTCACCCCTCCACTTT. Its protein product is CATSELGQGPSNSPLHF.

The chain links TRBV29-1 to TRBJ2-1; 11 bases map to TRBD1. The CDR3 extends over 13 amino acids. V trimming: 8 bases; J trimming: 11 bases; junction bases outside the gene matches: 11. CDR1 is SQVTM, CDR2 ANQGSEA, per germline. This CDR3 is CSSRGQGASQQFF. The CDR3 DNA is TGCAGCTCGCGAGGACAGGGGGCGAGTCAGCAGTTCTTC.

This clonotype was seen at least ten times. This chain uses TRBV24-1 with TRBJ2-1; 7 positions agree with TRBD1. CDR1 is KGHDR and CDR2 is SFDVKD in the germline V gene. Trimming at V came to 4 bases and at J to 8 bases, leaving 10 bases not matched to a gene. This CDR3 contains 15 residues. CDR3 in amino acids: CATSDPHRGLDEQFF. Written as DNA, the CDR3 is TGTGCCACCAGTGACCCCCACAGGGGATTGGATGAGCAGTTCTTC.

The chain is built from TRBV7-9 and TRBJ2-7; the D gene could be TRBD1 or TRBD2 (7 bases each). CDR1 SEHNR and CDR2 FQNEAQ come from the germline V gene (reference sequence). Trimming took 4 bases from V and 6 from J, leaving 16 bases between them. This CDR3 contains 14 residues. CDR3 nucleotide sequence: TGTGCCAGCAGCTCGAGCGGGACAGTTTCCGAGCAGTACTTC. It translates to CASSSSGTVSEQYF.

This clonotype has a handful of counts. CDR3: CASSLRFSGSSGNTIYF. For the CDR3, the DNA is TGTGCCAGCAGCTTACGGTTCAGCGGGAGCTCTGGAAACACCATATATTTT. This chain links TRBV7-6 with TRBJ1-3; D not resolved. The V gene's germline CDR1 is SGHVS and CDR2 FNYEAQ. The V and J ends lost 2 bases and 0 bases respectively, with 14 bases between them. The CDR3 runs 17 residues.

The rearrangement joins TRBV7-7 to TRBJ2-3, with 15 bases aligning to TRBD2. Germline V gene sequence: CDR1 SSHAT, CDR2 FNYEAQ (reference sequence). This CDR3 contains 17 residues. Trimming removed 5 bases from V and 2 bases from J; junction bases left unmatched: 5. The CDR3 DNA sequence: TGTGCCAGCAGCCCCGGGACTAGCGGGGGGTACACAGATACGCAGTATTTT. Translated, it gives CASSPGTSGGYTDTQYF. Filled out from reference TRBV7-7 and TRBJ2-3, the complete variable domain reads GAGVSQSPRYKVTKRGQDVTLRCDPISSHATLYWYQQALGQGPEFLTYFNYEAQPDKSGLPSDRFSAERPEGSISTLTIQRTEQRDSAMYRCASSPGTSGGYTDTQYFGPGTRLTVL.

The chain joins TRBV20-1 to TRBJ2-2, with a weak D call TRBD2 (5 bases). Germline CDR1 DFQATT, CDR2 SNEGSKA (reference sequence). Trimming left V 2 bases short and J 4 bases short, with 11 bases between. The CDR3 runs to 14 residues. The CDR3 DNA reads TGCAGTGCTAGAACCGCGAGCGGCACCGGGGAGCTGTTTTTT. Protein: CSARTASGTGELFF.

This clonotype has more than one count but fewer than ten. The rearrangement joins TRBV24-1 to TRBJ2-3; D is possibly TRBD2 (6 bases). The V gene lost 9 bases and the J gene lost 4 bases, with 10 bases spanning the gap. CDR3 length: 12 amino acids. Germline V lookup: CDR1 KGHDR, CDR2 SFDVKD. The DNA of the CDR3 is TGTGCCACCCGCGGCGGGGCAGATACGCAGTATTTT. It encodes CATRGGADTQYF.

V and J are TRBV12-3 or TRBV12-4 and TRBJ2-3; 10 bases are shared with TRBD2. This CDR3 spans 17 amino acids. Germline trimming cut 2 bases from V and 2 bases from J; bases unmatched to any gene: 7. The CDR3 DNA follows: TGTGCCAGCAGTTTATCAGTGACTAGCGGGTTCACAGATACGCAGTATTTT. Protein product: CASSLSVTSGFTDTQYF.

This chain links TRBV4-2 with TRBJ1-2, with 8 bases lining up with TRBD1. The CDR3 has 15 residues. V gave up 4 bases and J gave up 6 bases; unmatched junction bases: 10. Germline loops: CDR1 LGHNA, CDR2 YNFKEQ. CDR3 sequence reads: CASSPPGQATHGYTF. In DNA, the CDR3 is TGTGCCAGCAGCCCGCCGGGACAGGCTACCCATGGCTACACCTTC.

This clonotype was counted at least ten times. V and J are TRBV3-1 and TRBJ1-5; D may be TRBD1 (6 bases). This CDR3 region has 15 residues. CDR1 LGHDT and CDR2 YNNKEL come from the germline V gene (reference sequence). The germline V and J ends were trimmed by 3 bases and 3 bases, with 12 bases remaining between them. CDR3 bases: TGTGCCAGCAGCCAGGGAGGGGGAAACAATCAGCCCCAGCATTTT. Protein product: CASSQGGGNNQPQHF.